This T cell receptor (beta chain) stems from a study of response to subunit inactivated influenza vaccine. This clonotype has only a few counts. TCRdb recomputed calls from the RT-PCR reads with MiXCR, one row per CDR3 protein. In the table there are about 540,000 distinct CDR3 sequences, approximately 24% of which are singletons. The germline CDR1 and CDR2 sequences are MNHEY and SMNVEV (reference sequence). With 5 bases clipped from V and 0 bases from J, the junction kept 5 bases outside the gene matches. The CDR3 runs 16 residues. This sample also appeared in a second study, on T cells expressing NK-cell markers. From that study: 5'RACE template switching with UMIs produced the TCR beta cDNA. In several experiments, an anti-gamma-delta TCR antibody restricted sorting to alpha-beta TCR T cells.

The chain uses TRBV27 and TRBJ1-4; TRBD1 aligns across 8 bases. Sample: CD4+ T cells sorted from PBMCs, taken less than 13 days after vaccination. The source is a man aged 45 to 65 who received an inactivated influenza vaccine. In DNA, the CDR3 is TGTGCCAGCAGTCCTAAGGGACAGGCAACTAATGAAAAACTGTTTTTT. This codes for CASSPKGQATNEKLFF.